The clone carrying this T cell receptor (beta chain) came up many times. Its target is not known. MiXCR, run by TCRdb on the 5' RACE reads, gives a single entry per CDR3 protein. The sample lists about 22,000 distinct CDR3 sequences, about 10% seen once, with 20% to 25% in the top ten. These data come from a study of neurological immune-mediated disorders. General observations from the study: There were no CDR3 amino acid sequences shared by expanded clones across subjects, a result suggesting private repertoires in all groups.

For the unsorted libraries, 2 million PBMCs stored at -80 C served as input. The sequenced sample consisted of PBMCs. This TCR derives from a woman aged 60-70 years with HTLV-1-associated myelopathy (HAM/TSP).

The DNA for the CDR3 is TGTGCCAGCAGCGCATCCCTCGACCGCTACAATGAGCAGTTCTTC. Its translation: CASSASLDRYNEQFF. The chain carries TRBV7-9 and TRBJ2-1; D call uncertain. V dropped 5 bases and J dropped 3 bases, with 14 bases sitting between them. The CDR3 has 15 amino acids. Germline-derived CDR1 and CDR2 are SEHNR and FQNEAQ (reference sequence).